The present T cell receptor (beta chain) was sequenced within a study of cytomegalovirus exposure and HLA in healthy donors. Deletions cut 4 bases from V and 2 bases from J, with 23 bases between. Germline V lookup: CDR1 LGHNA, CDR2 YNFKEQ. CDR3 size: 18 residues. Findings and limits, study-wide: An analysis was carried out at a later point. It showed that HLA-associated TCR beta chains were more clonally expanded than equally common non-associated chains.

This PCR relied on a set of 60 Vbeta primers and 13 Jbeta primers. Some clones are missing from TCRdb's copy, which holds only in-frame ones; the method was immunoSEQ multiplex PCR. The data contain some 140,000 clones, under 75% of them singletons. Of note for this clone: Its antigen is unidentified.

Sequencing used PBMCs. The J gene is TRBJ2-5, the V gene TRBV4-2; D is unclear. The sequence was obtained from a woman between 35 and 50 years old in good health and CMV-seronegative. The CDR3 DNA reads TGTGCCAGCAGCCCCTCAACCCCGGGTGCCAGAAGGCAAGAGACCCAGTACTTC. Translation gives CASSPSTPGARRQETQYF.